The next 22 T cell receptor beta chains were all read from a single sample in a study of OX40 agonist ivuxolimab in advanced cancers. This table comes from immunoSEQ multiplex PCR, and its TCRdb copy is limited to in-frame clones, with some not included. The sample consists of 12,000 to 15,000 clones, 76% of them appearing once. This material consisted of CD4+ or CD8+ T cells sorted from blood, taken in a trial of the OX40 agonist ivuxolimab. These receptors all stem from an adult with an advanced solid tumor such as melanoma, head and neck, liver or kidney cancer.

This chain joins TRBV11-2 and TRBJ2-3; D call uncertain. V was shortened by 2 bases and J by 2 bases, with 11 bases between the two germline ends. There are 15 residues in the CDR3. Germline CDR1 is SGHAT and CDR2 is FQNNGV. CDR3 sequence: CASSLIHGSTDTQYF. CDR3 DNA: TGTGCCAGCAGCTTAATCCACGGCTCCACAGATACGCAGTATTTT. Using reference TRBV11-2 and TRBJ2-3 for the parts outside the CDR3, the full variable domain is EAGVAQSPRYKIIEKRQSVAFWCNPISGHATLYWYQQILGQGPKLLIQFQNNGVVDDSQLPKDRFSAERLKGVDSTLKIQPAKLEDSAVYLCASSLIHGSTDTQYFGPGTRLTVL.

The CDR3 protein is CASSVIGEELFF. CDR3 bases: TGTGCCAGCAGCGTTATTGGGGAGGAGCTGTTTTTT. V usage is TRBV7-3 and J usage is TRBJ2-2; unclear D gene. This CDR3 has 12 amino acids. V was pared by 5 bases and J by 10 bases, with 11 bases between. Germline CDR1 reads SGHTA; CDR2 reads FQGTGA.

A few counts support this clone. CDR3 sequence reads: CAISEVPWGANYGYTF. The CDR3 bases are TGTGCCATCAGTGAGGTCCCTTGGGGGGCTAACTATGGCTACACCTTC. J is TRBJ1-2 and V is TRBV10-3; maybe TRBD1 (5 bases). The V end was cut by 2 bases, the J end by 0 bases, with 13 bases between. The CDR3 totals 16 residues. The germline CDR1 and CDR2 sequences are ENHRY and SYGVKD.

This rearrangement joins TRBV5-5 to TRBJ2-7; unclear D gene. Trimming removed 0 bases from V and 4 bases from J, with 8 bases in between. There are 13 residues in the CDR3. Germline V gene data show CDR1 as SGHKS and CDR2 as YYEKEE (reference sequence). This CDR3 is CASSLEGPYEQYF. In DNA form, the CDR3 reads TGTGCCAGCAGCTTGGAAGGACCATACGAGCAGTACTTC.

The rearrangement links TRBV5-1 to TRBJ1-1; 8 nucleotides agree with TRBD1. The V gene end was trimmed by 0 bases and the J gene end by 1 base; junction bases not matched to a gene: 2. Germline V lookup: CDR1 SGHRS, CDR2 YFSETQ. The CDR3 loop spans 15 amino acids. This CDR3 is CASSLVGTGNTEAFF. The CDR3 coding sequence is TGCGCCAGCAGCTTGGTGGGGACAGGGAACACTGAAGCTTTCTTT.

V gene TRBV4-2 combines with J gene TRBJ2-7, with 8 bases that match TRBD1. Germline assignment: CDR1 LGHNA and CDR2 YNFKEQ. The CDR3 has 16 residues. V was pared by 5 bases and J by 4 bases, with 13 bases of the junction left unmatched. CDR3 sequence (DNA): TGTGCCAGCAGCTTCGGGACAGGCGGGGTAAGATACGAGCAGTACTTC. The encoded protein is CASSFGTGGVRYEQYF.

The CDR3 DNA sequence: TGTGCCAGCAGCTTCAGTTCCAGCTCACCCCTCCACTTT. This sequence encodes CASSFSSSSPLHF. This sequence joins TRBV5-5 and TRBJ1-6; D is uncertain. The V gene's germline CDR1 is SGHKS and CDR2 YYEKEE (reference sequence). Trimming took off 2 bases at V and 10 bases at J, with 10 bases between the two ends. The CDR3 is made up of 13 amino acids.

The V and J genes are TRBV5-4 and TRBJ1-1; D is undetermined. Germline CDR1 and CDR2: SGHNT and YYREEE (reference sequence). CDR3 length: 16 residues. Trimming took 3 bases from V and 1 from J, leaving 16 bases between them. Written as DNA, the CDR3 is TGTGCCAGCAGCTCGCGCCGGGGTCAACCGAACACTGAAGCTTTCTTT. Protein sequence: CASSSRRGQPNTEAFF. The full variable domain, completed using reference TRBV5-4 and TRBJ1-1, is ETGVTQSPTHLIKTRGQQVTLRCSSQSGHNTVSWYQQALGQGPQFIFQYYREEENGRGNFPPRFSGLQFPNYSSELNVNALELDDSALYLCASSSRRGQPNTEAFFGQGTRLTVV.

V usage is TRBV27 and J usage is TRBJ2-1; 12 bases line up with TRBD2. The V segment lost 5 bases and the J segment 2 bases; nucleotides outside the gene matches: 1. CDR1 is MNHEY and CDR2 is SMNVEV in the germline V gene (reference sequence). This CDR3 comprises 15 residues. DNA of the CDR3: TGTGCCAGCAGTAGGACTAGCGGGGCCTACAATGAGCAGTTCTTC. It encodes CASSRTSGAYNEQFF.

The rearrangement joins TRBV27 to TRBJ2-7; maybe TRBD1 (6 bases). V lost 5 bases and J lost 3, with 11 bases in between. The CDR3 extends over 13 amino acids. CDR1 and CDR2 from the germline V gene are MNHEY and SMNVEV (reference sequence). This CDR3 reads CASSQGSVYEQYF. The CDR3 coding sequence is TGTGCCAGCAGTCAGGGGTCCGTCTACGAGCAGTACTTC.

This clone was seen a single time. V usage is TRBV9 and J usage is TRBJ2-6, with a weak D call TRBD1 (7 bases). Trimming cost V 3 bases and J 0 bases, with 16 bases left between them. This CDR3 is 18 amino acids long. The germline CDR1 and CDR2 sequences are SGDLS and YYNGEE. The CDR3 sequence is CASSGSQGGGSGANVLTF. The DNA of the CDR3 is TGTGCCAGCAGCGGAAGTCAGGGGGGAGGCTCTGGGGCCAACGTCCTGACTTTC.

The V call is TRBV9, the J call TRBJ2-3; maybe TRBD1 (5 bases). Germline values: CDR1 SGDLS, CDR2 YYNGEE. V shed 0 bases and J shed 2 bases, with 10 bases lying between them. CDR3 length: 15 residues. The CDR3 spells CASSVDGAITDTQYF. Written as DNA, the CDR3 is TGTGCCAGCAGCGTAGATGGGGCAATCACAGATACGCAGTATTTT.

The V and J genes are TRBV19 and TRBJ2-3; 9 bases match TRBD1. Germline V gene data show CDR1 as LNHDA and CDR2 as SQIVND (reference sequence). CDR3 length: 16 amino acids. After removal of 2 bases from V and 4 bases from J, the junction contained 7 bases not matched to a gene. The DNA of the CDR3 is TGTGCCAGTAGTATACGGGACAGGGCCTCGTCAGATACGCAGTATTTT. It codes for CASSIRDRASSDTQYF.

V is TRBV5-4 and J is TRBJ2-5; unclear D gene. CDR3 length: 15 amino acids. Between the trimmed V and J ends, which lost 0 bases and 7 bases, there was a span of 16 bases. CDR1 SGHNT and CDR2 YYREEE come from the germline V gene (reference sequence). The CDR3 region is CASSLGPSKLGTQYF. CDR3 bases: TGTGCCAGCAGCTTGGGGCCCTCCAAATTAGGGACCCAGTACTTC.

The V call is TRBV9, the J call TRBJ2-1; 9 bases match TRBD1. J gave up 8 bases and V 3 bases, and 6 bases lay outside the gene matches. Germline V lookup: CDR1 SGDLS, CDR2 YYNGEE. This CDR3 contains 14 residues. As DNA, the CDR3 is TGTGCCAGCAGCGCCGGGACAGGGTTACATGAGCAGTTCTTC. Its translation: CASSAGTGLHEQFF. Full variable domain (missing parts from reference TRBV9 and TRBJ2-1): DSGVTQTPKHLITATGQRVTLRCSPRSGDLSVYWYQQSLDQGLQFLIQYYNGEERAKGNILERFSAQQFPDLHSELNLSSLELGDSALYFCASSAGTGLHEQFFGPGTRLTVL.

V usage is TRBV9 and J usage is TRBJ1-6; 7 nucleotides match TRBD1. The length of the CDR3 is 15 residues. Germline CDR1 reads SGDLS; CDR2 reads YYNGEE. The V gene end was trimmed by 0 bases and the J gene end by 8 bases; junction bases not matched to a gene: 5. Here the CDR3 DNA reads TGTGCCAGCAGCGTAGTAGGGGGCCTTGATTCACCCCTCCACTTT. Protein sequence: CASSVVGGLDSPLHF.

In nucleotides, the CDR3 is TGTGCCAGCAGCTTAGTGGGCGGGGGGGCTGGAGATACGCAGTATTTT. It is translated as CASSLVGGGAGDTQYF. This chain uses TRBV7-8 with TRBJ2-3; 9 positions match TRBD2. This CDR3 has 16 residues. The germline CDR1 and CDR2 sequences are SGHVS and FQNEAQ. V lost 1 base and J lost 5; bases outside the gene matches: 7.

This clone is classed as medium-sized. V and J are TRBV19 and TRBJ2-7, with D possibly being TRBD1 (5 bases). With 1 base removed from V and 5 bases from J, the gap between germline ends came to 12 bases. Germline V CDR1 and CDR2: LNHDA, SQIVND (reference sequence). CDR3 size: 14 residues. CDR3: CASSIGRDRHEQYF. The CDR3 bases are TGTGCCAGTAGTATAGGCCGCGACAGACACGAGCAGTACTTC.

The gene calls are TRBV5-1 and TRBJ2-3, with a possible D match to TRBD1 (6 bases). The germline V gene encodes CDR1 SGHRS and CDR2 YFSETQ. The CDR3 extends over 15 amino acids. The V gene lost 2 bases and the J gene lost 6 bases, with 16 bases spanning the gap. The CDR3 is CASSFRGRNGDTQYF. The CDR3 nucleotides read TGCGCCAGCAGCTTCAGGGGCCGGAATGGGGATACGCAGTATTTT.

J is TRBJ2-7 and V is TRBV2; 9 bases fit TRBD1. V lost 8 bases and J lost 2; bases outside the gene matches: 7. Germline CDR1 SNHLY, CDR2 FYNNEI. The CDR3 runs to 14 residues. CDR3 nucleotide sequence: TGTGCCAGCCGAGAGAGGACAGGGGCCTACGAGCAGTACTTC. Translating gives CASRERTGAYEQYF.

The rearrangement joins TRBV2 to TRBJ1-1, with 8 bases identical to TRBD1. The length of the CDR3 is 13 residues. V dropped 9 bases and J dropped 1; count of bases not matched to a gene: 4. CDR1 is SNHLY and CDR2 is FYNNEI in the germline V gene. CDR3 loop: CASDRGANTEAFF. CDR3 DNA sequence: TGTGCCAGTGACAGGGGTGCGAACACTGAAGCTTTCTTT.

The chain's CDR3 is CASSGDSGDTQYF. The CDR3 DNA reads TGTGCCAGCAGTGGGGACTCGGGAGATACGCAGTATTTT. The V and J genes are TRBV25-1 and TRBJ2-3, with D maybe TRBD2 (6 bases). V lost 4 bases to trimming and J lost 5 bases, with 10 bases between them. The CDR3 loop spans 13 amino acids. Germline V CDR1 and CDR2: MGHDK, SYGVNS.